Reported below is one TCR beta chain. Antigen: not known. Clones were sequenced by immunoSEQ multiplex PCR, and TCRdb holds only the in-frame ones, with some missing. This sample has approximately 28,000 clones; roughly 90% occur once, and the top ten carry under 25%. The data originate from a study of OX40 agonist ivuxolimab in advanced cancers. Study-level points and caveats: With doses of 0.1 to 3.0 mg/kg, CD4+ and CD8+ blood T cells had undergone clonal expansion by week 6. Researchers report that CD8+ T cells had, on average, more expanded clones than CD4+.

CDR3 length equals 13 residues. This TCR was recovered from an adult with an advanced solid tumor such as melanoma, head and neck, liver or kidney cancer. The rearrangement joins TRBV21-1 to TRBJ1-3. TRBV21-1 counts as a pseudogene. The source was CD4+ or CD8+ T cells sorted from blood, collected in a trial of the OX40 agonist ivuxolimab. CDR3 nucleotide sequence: TGTGCCAGCAGTTTGAACTCTGGAAACACCATATATTTT. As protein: CASSLNSGNTIYF.